Shown below are 12 T cell receptor beta chains from a single sample sequenced in a study of CD8 T cells in ankylosing spondylitis. TCRdb passed the 5' RACE reads through MiXCR, listing each CDR3 protein once. Here the sample spans about 360,000 distinct CDR3 sequences, 20% being singletons. The sample comprised blood, either unsorted or a sorted T cell fraction (not recorded which). The source is a male donor with ankylosing spondylitis or in good health (not recorded which).

This CDR3 is CASSPPGFGYNEQFF. The DNA of the CDR3 is TGTGCCAGCAGTCCCCCGGGGTTCGGGTACAATGAGCAGTTCTTC. The chain employs TRBV28 and TRBJ2-1, with D possibly matching TRBD2 (5 bases). CDR3 length equals 15 residues. The V gene lost 5 bases and the J gene lost 4 bases, with 15 bases spanning the gap. CDR1 is MDHEN and CDR2 is SYDVKM in the germline V gene.

This clonotype turned up a few times. The rearrangement uses TRBV11-2 and TRBJ2-2; D not resolved. Trimming shortened V by 4 bases and J by 0 bases, and 24 bases separated the two germline ends. CDR1 and CDR2 (germline): SGHAT, FQNNGV. The CDR3 contains 20 residues. In DNA form, the CDR3 reads TGTGCCAGCAGCTCTCACGGTGGGGTGATACCCGATCCGAACACCGGGGAGCTGTTTTTT. Its translation is CASSSHGGVIPDPNTGELFF.

V and J are TRBV15 and TRBJ2-7; tentatively, D is TRBD2 (5 bases). Trimming cost V 0 bases and J 3 bases, with 12 bases left between them. The V gene's germline CDR1 is LNHNV and CDR2 YYDKDF (reference sequence). The CDR3 totals 15 residues. CDR3 sequence (DNA): TGTGCCACCAGCAGAGATCTCAGCGGTTACTACGAGCAGTACTTC. Protein sequence: CATSRDLSGYYEQYF.

This clonotype was counted a few times. This sequence joins TRBV15 and TRBJ2-7; possible D gene TRBD1, 6 bases. Looked up from germline, CDR1 is LNHNV and CDR2 is YYDKDF (reference sequence). The CDR3 has 14 residues. V dropped 5 bases and J dropped 6 bases, with 17 bases sitting between them. The CDR3 loop reads CATSGSSGQSEQYF. The DNA for the CDR3 is TGTGCCACCAGCGGATCTTCGGGACAAAGCGAGCAGTACTTC.

The CDR3 nucleotides read TGTGCCAGCAGTAACGATGGCAGTTATAGCAATCAGCCCCAGCATTTT. Protein: CASSNDGSYSNQPQHF. J is TRBJ1-5 and V is TRBV21-1. TRBV21-1 is termed a pseudogene. This CDR3 spans 16 amino acids.

V and J are TRBV7-9 and TRBJ2-5, with 8 bases that match TRBD1. The CDR3 extends over 14 amino acids. J lost 5 bases, V lost 5 bases, and 7 bases had no gene match. Germline values: CDR1 SEHNR, CDR2 FQNEAQ (reference sequence). As DNA, the CDR3 is TGTGCCAGCAGCAGTATTCGACAGGGGGAGACCCAGTACTTC. Its translation is CASSSIRQGETQYF. Supplemented by reference TRBV7-9 and TRBJ2-5, the full variable domain reads DTGVSQNPRHKITKRGQNVTFRCDPISEHNRLYWYRQTLGQGPEFLTYFQNEAQLEKSRLLSDRFSAERPKGSFSTLEIQRTEQGDSAMYLCASSSIRQGETQYFGPGTRLLVL.

This clonotype has more than one count but fewer than ten. The rearrangement joins TRBV7-9 to TRBJ2-7, with D possibly TRBD2 on 6 matching bases. There are 16 residues in the CDR3. Trimming stripped 1 base from V and 0 bases from J, with 13 bases between. Germline-derived CDR1 and CDR2 are SEHNR and FQNEAQ (reference sequence). CDR3 sequence (DNA): TGTGCCAGCAGCTTAGGGCGGGGAACGAGCTCCTACGAGCAGTACTTC. Its protein is CASSLGRGTSSYEQYF.

The rearrangement joins TRBV10-3 to TRBJ2-3; 11 nucleotides align to TRBD2. Germline V gene data show CDR1 as ENHRY and CDR2 as SYGVKD. V shed 0 bases and J 1 base; nucleotides not matched to a gene: 0. The CDR3 runs 16 residues. The CDR3 nucleotides are TGTGCCATCAGTGAGTCTAGCGGGGGGGGCACAGATACGCAGTATTTT. Protein product: CAISESSGGGTDTQYF.

This clonotype was seen many times. This sequence joins TRBV29-1 and TRBJ2-2; D uncertain. Germline CDR1 and CDR2: SQVTM and ANQGSEA. The V end lost 5 bases, the J end lost 5 bases, and 9 bases lay between the germline ends. The length of the CDR3 is 12 residues. The CDR3 bases are TGCAGCGTTCTTGCCGCGACCGGGGAGCTGTTTTTT. Translating gives CSVLAATGELFF.

The CDR3 DNA follows: TGTGCCAGCAGCCCCCGGTCTAGTCGGACTAGCGGGGTCCCGTACCAAGAGACCCAGTACTTC. It codes for CASSPRSSRTSGVPYQETQYF. The chain links TRBV6-2 or TRBV6-3 to TRBJ2-5; 12 bases map to TRBD2. In germline, CDR1 is MNHEY, CDR2 SVGEGT. With 6 bases clipped from V and 0 bases from J, the junction kept 20 bases outside the gene matches. This CDR3 comprises 21 residues.

The chain joins TRBV10-3 to TRBJ1-1; 11 bases are a match to TRBD1. The ends lost 8 bases at V and 3 bases at J; junction bases unmatched: 2. From germline, CDR1 is ENHRY and CDR2 SYGVKD. The CDR3 is made up of 13 amino acids. The CDR3 DNA reads as TGTGCCATCGGGGGACAGGGGGACACTGAAGCTTTCTTT. Translated, it gives CAIGGQGDTEAFF.

The gene calls are TRBV9 and TRBJ2-5; 7 nucleotides match TRBD2. Germline V gene data show CDR1 as SGDLS and CDR2 as YYNGEE. V lost 0 bases, J lost 5 bases, and 7 bases stayed unmatched. This CDR3 comprises 15 residues. Here the CDR3 reads CASSVVGGGEETQYF. CDR3 DNA: TGTGCCAGCAGCGTAGTGGGCGGGGGAGAGGAGACCCAGTACTTC.